These 27 T cell receptor beta chains originate from one sample sequenced in a study of T cells in Graves' hyperthyroidism and ophthalmopathy. There were TCR beta CDR3 regions amplified from RNA transcripts. The TCR CDR3 was amplified in a first-round RT-PCR using the HTBI primer set. TCRdb reprocessed the multiplex PCR reads with MiXCR, giving one entry per CDR3 protein. The table shows some 650,000 distinct CDR3 sequences, with 16% occurring only once. The sequenced sample consisted of blood. Receptors were obtained from a middle-aged woman with Graves' ophthalmopathy.

This clonotype was recorded at least ten times. The rearrangement uses TRBV11-2 and TRBJ2-5; 9 nucleotides match TRBD2. This CDR3 comprises 16 residues. From germline, CDR1 is SGHAT and CDR2 FQNNGV. V was pared by 5 bases and J by 13 bases, with 20 bases of the junction left unmatched. This CDR3 reads CASSAAAGGPSLALYF. DNA of the CDR3: TGTGCCAGCAGCGCGGCGGCGGGAGGGCCAAGCCTTGCCCTGTACTTC. Full variable domain (rest looked up from reference TRBV11-2 and TRBJ2-5): EAGVAQSPRYKIIEKRQSVAFWCNPISGHATLYWYQQILGQGPKLLIQFQNNGVVDDSQLPKDRFSAERLKGVDSTLKIQPAKLEDSAVYLCASSAAAGGPSLALYFGPGTRLLVL.

This chain uses TRBV11-2 with TRBJ1-4; D is unresolved. Trimming stripped 6 bases from V and 3 bases from J, with 11 bases between. The CDR3 contains 14 residues. Germline loops: CDR1 SGHAT, CDR2 FQNNGV. For the CDR3, the DNA is TGTGCCAGCAGGTTGCGGGTCGCTAATGAAAAACTGTTTTTT. Amino acid sequence: CASRLRVANEKLFF.

The table lists this clonotype with many counts. V is TRBV3-1 and J is TRBJ2-2; D is ambiguous. The V and J ends lost 1 base and 13 bases respectively, with 7 bases between them. The CDR3 has 11 amino acids. Germline V CDR1 and CDR2: LGHDT, YNNKEL (reference sequence). The CDR3 DNA sequence: TGTGCCAGCAGCCAAGGTTCCTGGCTGTTTTTT. Its protein product is CASSQGSWLFF.

The chain combines TRBV2 with TRBJ1-5, with D tentatively TRBD1 (6 bases). Germline V gives CDR1 SNHLY, CDR2 FYNNEI. The CDR3 is made up of 15 amino acids. The V gene lost 4 bases and the J gene lost 4 bases, with 14 bases spanning the gap. This chain's CDR3 is CASSVGAGENQPQHF. The CDR3 DNA reads TGTGCCAGCAGTGTCGGAGCAGGGGAAAATCAGCCCCAGCATTTT.

This chain joins TRBV7-9 and TRBJ1-1; the D is unclear. The germline CDR1 and CDR2 sequences are SEHNR and FQNEAQ (reference sequence). V dropped 5 bases and J dropped 6 bases, with 25 bases sitting between them. The CDR3 consists of 17 residues. CDR3 nucleotides: TGTGCCAGCAGCCCTACTACCTATAGAGCGGCCCACGCTGAAGCTTTCTTT. Protein product: CASSPTTYRAAHAEAFF.

The rearrangement uses TRBV19 and TRBJ1-1; D remains unclear. CDR3 length: 14 residues. Trimming cost V 0 bases and J 2 bases, with 7 bases left between them. Germline CDR1 reads LNHDA; CDR2 reads SQIVND (reference sequence). The CDR3 spells CASSIDITNTEAFF. The CDR3 DNA is TGTGCCAGTAGTATAGATATTACAAACACTGAAGCTTTCTTT.

This clonotype was found many times. The chain links TRBV28 to TRBJ1-3; D remains ambiguous. Germline V gives CDR1 MDHEN, CDR2 SYDVKM. The CDR3 loop spans 14 amino acids. The V and J ends lost 2 bases and 4 bases respectively, with 9 bases between them. The DNA for the CDR3 is TGTGCCAGCAGTTTACGCCATCGAGGAAACACCATATATTTT. Its translation: CASSLRHRGNTIYF. The variable domain in full, completed from reference TRBV28 and TRBJ1-3, reads DVKVTQSSRYLVKRTGEKVFLECVQDMDHENMFWYRQDPGLGLRLIYFSYDVKMKEKGDIPEGYSVSREKKERFSLILESASTNQTSMYLCASSLRHRGNTIYFGEGSWLTVV.

This clonotype has just a few counts. The V gene is TRBV28, the J gene TRBJ1-2; weak D call: TRBD1 (5 bases). This CDR3 has 17 residues. Germline-derived CDR1 and CDR2 are MDHEN and SYDVKM. V was pared by 2 bases and J by 7 bases, with 23 bases between. CDR3 DNA sequence: TGTGCCAGCAGTTTAAGTCCTACCCTCCAGGGAGACTTTGGCTACACCTTC. It translates to CASSLSPTLQGDFGYTF.

This clonotype has ten or more counts. The chain carries TRBV28 and TRBJ2-7, with 9 bases lining up with TRBD2. The trim removed 7 bases at V and 4 bases at J, leaving 11 bases unmatched. Germline V lookup: CDR1 MDHEN, CDR2 SYDVKM. This CDR3 is 15 amino acids long. CDR3 loop: CASNAALAGGYEQYF. Written as DNA, the CDR3 is TGTGCCAGCAACGCTGCCTTGGCGGGAGGGTACGAGCAGTACTTC.

The chain joins TRBV7-9 to TRBJ2-7, with D possibly called TRBD1 or TRBD2 (5 bases each). CDR1 SEHNR and CDR2 FQNEAQ come from the germline V gene (reference sequence). Trimming pared 2 bases from V and 3 bases from J, leaving 11 bases between. The CDR3 runs to 14 residues. The CDR3, as DNA: TGTGCCAGCAGCTTACAGGGAGCTGTCTACGAGCAGTACTTC. This encodes CASSLQGAVYEQYF.

The chain links TRBV7-2 to TRBJ2-7; no reliable D call. V was clipped by 2 bases and J by 1 base, with 9 bases between them. CDR1 and CDR2 (germline): SGHTA, FQGNSA. The CDR3 covers 14 residues. The CDR3 sequence: CASSLSSSSYEQYF. The CDR3 bases are TGTGCCAGCAGCTTATCTTCTAGTTCCTACGAGCAGTACTTC.

To note about this clonotype: A much larger clone lies a single base off, so this may be a read error. The chain has TRBV12-3 or TRBV12-4 and TRBJ2-5; 10 positions match TRBD2. Losses at the gene ends were 8 bases for V and 5 bases for J; bases not matched to a gene: 14. This CDR3 region has 16 residues. CDR3 nucleotide sequence: TGTGCCAGCTCTAGGGGCAGCGGGGGGGCCAAGGAGACCCAGTACTTC. Amino acid sequence: CASSRGSGGAKETQYF.

This clonotype has ten or more counts. In DNA form, the CDR3 reads TGTGCCAGCAGTTTTCTGGGGATTAGCACAGATACGCAGTATTTT. As protein: CASSFLGISTDTQYF. V usage is TRBV12-3 or TRBV12-4 and J usage is TRBJ2-3; D is undetermined. The CDR3 covers 15 residues. Trimming took off 3 bases at V and 0 bases at J, with 10 bases between the two ends.

This clonotype has a count of ten or more. The chain recombines TRBV7-3 with TRBJ2-1; 8 bases agree with TRBD1. V lost 4 bases to trimming and J lost 3 bases; unmatched junction nucleotides: 2. Germline values: CDR1 SGHTA, CDR2 FQGTGA. The CDR3 has 14 residues. CDR3: CASSSGGNYNEQFF. In DNA form, the CDR3 reads TGTGCCAGCAGCTCAGGGGGCAACTACAATGAGCAGTTCTTC.

There are many counts of this clonotype. V and J are TRBV7-2 and TRBJ1-1; D gene uncertain. Germline CDR1 is SGHTA and CDR2 is FQGNSA. CDR3 size: 13 residues. V dropped 5 bases and J dropped 6 bases, with 13 bases sitting between them. The CDR3 sequence: CASSPRMLPEAFF. CDR3 in DNA: TGTGCCAGCAGCCCTCGGATGCTACCTGAAGCTTTCTTT.

The sample holds a few counts of this clonotype. V gene TRBV11-2 combines with J gene TRBJ2-1; D is ambiguous. The CDR3 is made up of 12 amino acids. Germline V gives CDR1 SGHAT, CDR2 FQNNGV. Trimming left V 2 bases short and J 9 bases short, with 8 bases between. CDR3 protein: CASSLLVGEQFF. In DNA, the CDR3 is TGTGCCAGCAGCTTATTAGTAGGTGAGCAGTTCTTC.

This clonotype came up many times. The V gene is TRBV3-1, the J gene TRBJ1-2; D possibly corresponds to TRBD1 (5 bases). The CDR3 runs to 11 residues. V shed 1 base and J shed 13 bases, with 10 bases lying between them. CDR1 and CDR2 (germline): LGHDT, YNNKEL (reference sequence). This CDR3 reads CASSQGDGSTF. The CDR3 nucleotides are TGTGCCAGCAGCCAAGGGGACGGATCCACCTTC.

This clonotype occurred a few times. The chain combines TRBV6-1 with TRBJ2-6; 8 bases are a match to TRBD1. From germline, CDR1 is MNHNS and CDR2 SASEGT. This CDR3 contains 15 residues. V gave up 8 bases and J gave up 2 bases; unmatched junction bases: 5. The CDR3 nucleotides are TGTGCCAGCGGATTGGACAGGGCTGGGGCCAACGTCCTGACTTTC. As protein: CASGLDRAGANVLTF.

This clonotype was observed many times. This chain connects TRBV28 to TRBJ1-5, with TRBD1 matching over 9 bases. Losses at the gene ends were 3 bases for V and 7 bases for J; bases not matched to a gene: 7. This CDR3 is 15 amino acids long. Germline assignment: CDR1 MDHEN and CDR2 SYDVKM. CDR3 amino acids: CASSFSGTGKQPQHF. CDR3 nucleotide sequence: TGTGCCAGCAGTTTCTCCGGGACAGGGAAACAGCCCCAGCATTTT.

J is TRBJ1-1 and V is TRBV6-2 or TRBV6-3; unclear D gene. The V end lost 1 base, the J end lost 1 base, and 10 bases lay between the germline ends. The length of the CDR3 is 15 residues. CDR1 and CDR2 (germline): MNHEY, SVGEGT. CDR3 residues: CASSYYQAPNTEAFF. The CDR3 nucleotides are TGTGCCAGCAGTTACTACCAGGCCCCGAACACTGAAGCTTTCTTT.

Ten or more counts support this clonotype. This chain uses TRBV2 with TRBJ2-3, with 11 bases matching TRBD1. V trimming: 6 bases; J trimming: 6 bases; junction bases outside the gene matches: 8. CDR1 SNHLY and CDR2 FYNNEI come from the germline V gene. The CDR3 spans 15 residues. The CDR3 loop reads CASRGQGATTDTQYF. The CDR3 region has the DNA TGTGCCAGCAGAGGACAGGGGGCAACGACTGATACGCAGTATTTT.

V and J are TRBV5-1 and TRBJ2-2, with D perhaps TRBD1 (5 bases). The CDR3 runs to 14 residues. The germline V and J ends were trimmed by 1 base and 13 bases, with 17 bases remaining between them. Germline values: CDR1 SGHRS, CDR2 YFSETQ. CDR3 sequence: CASSLSRTPDRLFF. The CDR3 DNA follows: TGCGCCAGCAGCTTGTCGAGGACACCGGATAGGCTGTTTTTT.

This chain connects TRBV20-1 to TRBJ2-1; no reliable D call. Trimming cost V 3 bases and J 3 bases, with 12 bases left between them. This CDR3 region has 14 residues. Per germline, CDR1 DFQATT and CDR2 SNEGSKA (reference sequence). The CDR3 reads CSASIAPLYNEQFF. For the CDR3, the DNA is TGCAGTGCTAGTATAGCTCCTCTCTACAATGAGCAGTTCTTC.

This clonotype was found many times. The junction does not match germline at one end; this may be a read error. The genes are TRBV27 and TRBJ2-7; D is unclear. The CDR3 loop spans 15 amino acids. Germline V gene data show CDR1 as MNHEY and CDR2 as SMNVEV (reference sequence). The CDR3: CASSLLPSQSYEQYF. The DNA for the CDR3 is TGTGCCAGCAGTCTCCTGCCGAGCCAAAGCTACGAACAGTACTTC.

This chain uses TRBV27 with TRBJ1-5; TRBD1 might be the D (5 bases). Trimming removed 3 bases at V and 5 bases at J, with 11 bases between. CDR1 and CDR2 from the germline V gene are MNHEY and SMNVEV (reference sequence). The CDR3 consists of 14 residues. Here the CDR3 reads CASSFVGQDQPQHF. As DNA, the CDR3 is TGTGCCAGCAGTTTCGTGGGGCAGGATCAGCCCCAGCATTTT.

This clonotype was detected many times. This chain links TRBV12-3 or TRBV12-4 with TRBJ1-6; TRBD1 matches at 9 bases. V shed 6 bases, J shed 6 bases, and the junction held 9 bases outside the gene matches. The CDR3 loop spans 16 amino acids. The CDR3 protein is CASRRATGGSNSPLHF. The CDR3 coding sequence is TGTGCCAGCAGACGAGCGACAGGGGGTAGTAATTCACCCCTCCACTTT.

The gene calls are TRBV2 and TRBJ1-1; 11 bases are a match to TRBD1. This CDR3 comprises 13 residues. Germline V CDR1 and CDR2: SNHLY, FYNNEI. Losses at the gene ends were 6 bases for V and 7 bases for J; bases not matched to a gene: 4. The CDR3 reads CASRSGTGGEAFF. CDR3 coding DNA: TGTGCCAGCAGGTCCGGGACAGGGGGTGAAGCTTTCTTT.